The sequence of this T cell receptor (beta chain) was determined in a study of radiotherapy plus CTLA-4 blockade in lung cancer. CDR1 SGHKS and CDR2 YYEKEE come from the germline V gene (reference sequence). Trimming took 0 bases from V and 5 from J, leaving 15 bases between them. This CDR3 is 16 amino acids long. Using immunoSEQ multiplex PCR, the repertoire was profiled, and TCRdb retains in-frame clones only, with some absent. The repertoire consists of 50,000 or so clones, with about 88% occurring once and the leading ten covering less than 9.5%. This TCR was sampled from a human donor with non-small cell lung cancer whose response to radiotherapy plus ipilimumab could not be evaluated. The chain uses TRBV5-5 and TRBJ1-5; D might be TRBD1 (5 bases). The source material was peripheral blood, sampled from a patient treated with radiotherapy plus ipilimumab. The CDR3: CASSLGLTGSYQPQHF. Written as DNA, the CDR3 is TGTGCCAGCAGCTTGGGGCTAACAGGTTCTTATCAGCCCCAGCATTTT.